Presented here are 5 T cell receptor beta chains from one specimen sequenced in a study of T cell responses to AZD1222 COVID-19 vaccine. The method was immunoSEQ multiplex PCR; TCRdb's version includes in-frame clones alone and lacks a portion of them. The table records 150,000 to 200,000 clones, 88% of them present only once. The source was peripheral blood, collected 28 days after the second AZD1222 dose. These receptor sequences come from an adult who received the AZD1222 COVID-19 vaccine.

V is TRBV14 and J is TRBJ1-6; 8 bases align to TRBD1. In germline, CDR1 is SGHDN, CDR2 FVKESK. CDR3 length: 15 residues. The junction had 7 bases not matched to a gene; V was cut back by 1 base and J by 11 bases. CDR3: CASSQGGRGLTPLHF. The CDR3 nucleotides are TGTGCCAGCAGCCAAGGGGGCAGGGGGCTTACACCCCTCCACTTT.

The rearrangement links TRBV28 to TRBJ1-2; no firm D call. The V and J ends lost 2 bases and 0 bases respectively, with 7 bases between them. The CDR3 loop spans 14 amino acids. Germline CDR1 MDHEN, CDR2 SYDVKM. The CDR3 sequence is CASSLGPANYGYTF. The CDR3 DNA reads TGTGCCAGCAGTTTAGGGCCGGCTAACTATGGCTACACCTTC.

V gene TRBV27 combines with J gene TRBJ2-3; 7 bases map to TRBD2. Germline V gene sequence: CDR1 MNHEY, CDR2 SMNVEV (reference sequence). The CDR3 is made up of 16 amino acids. Trimming at V came to 6 bases and at J to 0 bases, leaving 9 bases not matched to a gene. The DNA of the CDR3 is TGTGCCAGCAGCTCGACGGGGGGACCAAGCACAGATACGCAGTATTTT. Protein: CASSSTGGPSTDTQYF.

The gene calls are TRBV12-3 or TRBV12-4 and TRBJ2-3; tentatively, D is TRBD1 or TRBD2 (5 bases each). This CDR3 region has 13 residues. Trimming cost V 4 bases and J 0 bases, with 5 bases left between them. The CDR3 DNA reads as TGTGCCAGCAGTTGGGACAGCACAGATACGCAGTATTTT. Protein: CASSWDSTDTQYF.

This rearrangement joins TRBV5-4 to TRBJ1-1, with D unresolved. The CDR3 is 12 amino acids. The V gene's germline CDR1 is SGHNT and CDR2 YYREEE (reference sequence). Trimming pared 1 base from V and 3 bases from J, leaving 4 bases between. CDR3 bases: TGTGCCAGCAGCTTGCTAGACACTGAAGCTTTCTTT. This encodes CASSLLDTEAFF.